The present T cell receptor (beta chain) was sequenced within a study of cytomegalovirus exposure and HLA in healthy donors. Germline loops: CDR1 LNHNV, CDR2 YYDKDF (reference sequence). There are 15 residues in the CDR3. The ends were cut back, 0 bases at V and 4 bases at J, with 9 bases in the middle. PCR used 60 Vbeta primers and 13 Jbeta primers. Some clones are missing from TCRdb's copy, which holds only in-frame ones; the method was immunoSEQ multiplex PCR. The sample includes about 180,000 clones, 65% to 90% of them seen just once. Sample: PBMCs. This chain uses TRBV15 with TRBJ2-2; D may be TRBD1 (5 bases). This TCR was recovered from a girl aged 2 to 10 in good health and CMV-seropositive. The CDR3 nucleotides are TGTGCCACCAGCAGAGATGGGGCAGCCACCGGGGAGCTGTTTTTT. Protein product: CATSRDGAATGELFF.